The rows below give T cell receptor beta chains drawn from one sample of a study of T cell responses to AZD1222 COVID-19 vaccine. TCRdb keeps only in-frame clones here, not all; method: immunoSEQ multiplex PCR. Among approximately 50,000 clones, roughly 90% were seen once, and the ten largest hold roughly 7.2%. The material sequenced was peripheral blood, taken 28 days after the second AZD1222 dose. All receptors derive from an adult who received the AZD1222 COVID-19 vaccine. The CDR3 runs from the conserved cysteine through the conserved F or W. The order of the fields is clone size, V gene, J gene, D gene, CDR3 DNA, CDR3 protein. D genes are given only for firm matches. Clone size is given for some rows only: seen once, a few or many times, or a class if the clone is expanded.

.	TRBV9	TRBJ2-3	TRBD2	TGTGCCAGCAGCCCCAGACTAGCGGGAGGGTACACAGATACGCAGTATTTT	CASSPRLAGGYTDTQYF
.	TRBV30	TRBJ2-1	TRBD2	TGTGCCTGGAGTACGGGGGGGAACAATGAGCAGTTCTTC	CAWSTGGNNEQFF
.	TRBV27	TRBJ2-7	.	TGTGCCAGCAGGGGTGGTTTCTACGAGCAGTACTTC	CASRGGFYEQYF
.	TRBV7-8	TRBJ2-2	TRBD1	TGTGCCAGCAGCTTTTTAGGGACAGGGGTTCCCGGGGAGCTGTTTTTT	CASSFLGTGVPGELFF
.	TRBV3-1/TRBV3-2	TRBJ2-2	.	TGTGCCAGCAGCCAAGATACACTAGGCCACACCGGGGAGCTGTTTTTT	CASSQDTLGHTGELFF
.	TRBV11-3	TRBJ1-1	TRBD1	TGTGCCAGCAGCTTAGGGGGGACAGCCCAGGACACTGAAGCTTTCTTT	CASSLGGTAQDTEAFF
once	TRBV6-5	TRBJ2-7	.	TGTGCCAGCAGTTACTCGAGCTCGGTGCGGGAGCAGTACTTC	CASSYSSSVREQYF
.	TRBV6-5	TRBJ1-3	TRBD1	TGTGCCAGCAGGGGACAGGGTGGAGGAAACACCATATATTTT	CASRGQGGGNTIYF
.	TRBV7-9	TRBJ1-3	TRBD1	TGTGCCAGCAGCCCCATGACAGGGCACGGAAACACCATATATTTT	CASSPMTGHGNTIYF
.	TRBV6-5	TRBJ1-1	.	TGTGCCAGCAGTTACGGGGGGGGTCGGACTGAAGCTTTCTTT	CASSYGGGRTEAFF
.	TRBV7-8	TRBJ2-2	TRBD2	TGTGCCAGCAGCTTAGCTTCTAGCGGGGGGGCGAACACCGGGGAGCTGTTTTTT	CASSLASSGGANTGELFF
.	TRBV3-1/TRBV3-2	TRBJ2-7	.	TGTGCCAGCAGCCAAGAGTCCCACGAGCAGTACTTC	CASSQESHEQYF
.	TRBV18	TRBJ2-5	.	TGTGCCAGCTCACCACGGTCGGGGGCCCAAGAGACCCAGTACTTC	CASSPRSGAQETQYF
.	TRBV5-1	TRBJ1-5	TRBD1	TGCGCCAGCAGCTTGAAGCCCGGGACAGAATATAGCAATCAGCCCCAGCATTTT	CASSLKPGTEYSNQPQHF
.	TRBV15	TRBJ1-2	.	TGTGCCACCAGCAGAGATCGTATGGGGGGAGGCTACACCTTC	CATSRDRMGGGYTF
.	TRBV28	TRBJ1-3	.	TGTGCCAGCATGGCAGGCATCGGAAACACCATATATTTT	CASMAGIGNTIYF
.	TRBV5-4	TRBJ1-6	TRBD1	TGTGCCAGCGGCGTTGACCCGGACAGGAGGAATTCACCCCTCCACTTT	CASGVDPDRRNSPLHF
.	TRBV7-2	TRBJ2-3	.	TGTGCCAGCAGCTTAGGTGGGAGAGGAAGTGTGTGGGCAGATACGCAGTATTTT	CASSLGGRGSVWADTQYF
.	TRBV2	TRBJ2-5	TRBD2	TGTGCCAGCAGTGAATTTGGGGGGGGCCAAGAGACCCAGTACTTC	CASSEFGGGQETQYF
once	TRBV4-3	TRBJ2-7	.	TGCGCCAGCAGCCAAGTTACAGGGAGCTCCTACGAGCAGTACTTC	CASSQVTGSSYEQYF
medium-sized	TRBV20-1	TRBJ2-5	.	TGCAGTGCTAGGGAAGAGACCCAGTACTTC	CSAREETQYF
.	TRBV10-3	TRBJ1-3	TRBD1	TGTGCCATCAGACAAGGACAGGGGCCCGGAAACACCATATATTTT	CAIRQGQGPGNTIYF
.	TRBV9	TRBJ2-3	.	TGTGCCAGCAGCTCGACAGCTAGCACAGATACGCAGTATTTT	CASSSTASTDTQYF